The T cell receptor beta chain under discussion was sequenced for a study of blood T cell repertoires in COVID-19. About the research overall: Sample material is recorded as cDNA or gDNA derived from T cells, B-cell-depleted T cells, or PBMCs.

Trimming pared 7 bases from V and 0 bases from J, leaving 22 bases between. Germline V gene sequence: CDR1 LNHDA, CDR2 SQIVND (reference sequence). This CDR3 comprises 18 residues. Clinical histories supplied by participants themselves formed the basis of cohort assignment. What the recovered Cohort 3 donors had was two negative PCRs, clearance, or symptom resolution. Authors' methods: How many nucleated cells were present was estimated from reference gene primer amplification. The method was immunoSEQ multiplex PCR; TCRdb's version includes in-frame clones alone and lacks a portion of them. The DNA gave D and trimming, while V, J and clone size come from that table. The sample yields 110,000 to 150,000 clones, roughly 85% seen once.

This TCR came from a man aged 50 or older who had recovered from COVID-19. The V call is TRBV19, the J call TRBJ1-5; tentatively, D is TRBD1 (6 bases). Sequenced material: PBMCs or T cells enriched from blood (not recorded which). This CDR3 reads CASTITGAGVYSNQPQHF. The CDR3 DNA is TGTGCCAGTACCATAACCGGGGCAGGGGTTTATAGCAATCAGCCCCAGCATTTT.